This T cell receptor (beta chain) was sequenced during a study of blood T cell repertoires in COVID-19. Study background: Samples representing acute and convalescent COVID-19 were sourced from the United States, Italy and Spain. Sources were T cells, B-cell-depleted T cells, or PBMCs; the material itself was cDNA or gDNA.

The authors' processing: Nucleated cell counts were estimated from reference gene primer amplification. Sequenced by immunoSEQ multiplex PCR; TCRdb stores in-frame clones only, minus some. That table is the source of V, J and clone size, and D and trimming were worked out from the DNA. The sample holds over 85,000 clones, under 95% seen once. The sequenced sample was peripheral blood. This clonotype was sampled from a human donor with active COVID-19. The donor label of this sample is uncertain.

CDR3 residues: CASSSSTTNEKLFF. CDR3 DNA sequence: TGTGCCAGCAGCTCGAGCACAACTAATGAAAAACTGTTTTTT. The chain is built from TRBV5-6 and TRBJ1-4; D uncertain. Trimming cost V 3 bases and J 0 bases, with 6 bases left between them. The CDR3 totals 14 residues. Per germline, CDR1 SGHDT and CDR2 YYEEEE.